The entry that follows covers one T cell receptor beta chain sequence. This table comes from immunoSEQ multiplex PCR, and its TCRdb copy is limited to in-frame clones, with some not included. The sample carries around 70,000 clones, 75% to 90% recorded once. This specimen comes from a study of control samples from healthy donors and cancer patients. This CDR3 spans 11 amino acids. With 7 bases removed from V and 9 bases from J, the gap between germline ends came to 13 bases. From germline, CDR1 is DFQATT and CDR2 SNEGSKA (reference sequence). The sample consisted of PBMCs. The chain couples TRBV20-1 to TRBJ2-1; D possibly uses TRBD1 or TRBD2 (5 bases each). The clonotype originates from a woman between 45 and 65 years old with colorectal cancer. The CDR3 here is CSVWGNSEQFF. The CDR3 DNA reads TGCAGTGTCTGGGGGAACAGTGAGCAGTTCTTC.